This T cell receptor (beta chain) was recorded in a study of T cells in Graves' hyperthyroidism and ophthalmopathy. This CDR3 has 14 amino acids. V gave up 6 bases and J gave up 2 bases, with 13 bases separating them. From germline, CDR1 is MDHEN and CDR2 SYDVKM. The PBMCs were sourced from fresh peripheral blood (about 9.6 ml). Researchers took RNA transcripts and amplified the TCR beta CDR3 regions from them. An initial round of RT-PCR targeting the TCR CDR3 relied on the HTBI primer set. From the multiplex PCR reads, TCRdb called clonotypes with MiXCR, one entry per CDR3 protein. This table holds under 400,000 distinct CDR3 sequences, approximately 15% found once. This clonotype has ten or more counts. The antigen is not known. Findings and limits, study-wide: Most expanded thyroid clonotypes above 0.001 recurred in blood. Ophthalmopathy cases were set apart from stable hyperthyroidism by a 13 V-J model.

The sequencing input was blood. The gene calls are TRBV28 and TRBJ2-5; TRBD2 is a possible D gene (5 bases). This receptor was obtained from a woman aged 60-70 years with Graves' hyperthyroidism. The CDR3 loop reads CASSSGLIQETQYF. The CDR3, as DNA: TGTGCCAGCAGCTCGGGGTTAATACAAGAGACCCAGTACTTC.